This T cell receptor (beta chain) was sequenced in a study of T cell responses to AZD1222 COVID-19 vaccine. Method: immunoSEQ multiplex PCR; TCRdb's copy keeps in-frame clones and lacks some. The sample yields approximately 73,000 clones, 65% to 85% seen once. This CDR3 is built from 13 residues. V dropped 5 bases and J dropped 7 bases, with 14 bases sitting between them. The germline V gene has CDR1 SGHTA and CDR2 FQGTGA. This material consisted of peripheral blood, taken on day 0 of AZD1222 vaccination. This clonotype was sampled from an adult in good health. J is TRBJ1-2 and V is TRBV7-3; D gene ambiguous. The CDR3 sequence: CASSPTEDVGYTF. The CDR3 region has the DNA TGTGCCAGCAGCCCGACCGAGGACGTTGGCTACACCTTC.